These 28 T cell receptor beta chains were sequenced from one sample in a study of control samples from healthy donors and cancer patients. Sequencing was performed with immunoSEQ multiplex PCR; in TCRdb, only in-frame clones are kept and a portion is missing. The sample includes approximately 60,000 clones, around 85% seen only once; the top ten take about 5%. Sequenced sample: blood. These receptors were collected from a man aged 35 to 55 in good health.

The chain has TRBV28 and TRBJ2-7; D is possibly TRBD1 or TRBD2 (5 bases each). Trimming removed 2 bases at V and 4 bases at J, with 12 bases between. This CDR3 region has 14 residues. Germline-derived CDR1 and CDR2 are MDHEN and SYDVKM. The CDR3 loop is CASSLDGGNYEQYF. CDR3 in DNA: TGTGCCAGCAGTTTAGATGGGGGAAATTACGAGCAGTACTTC. Based on the CDR3 plus reference TRBV28 and TRBJ2-7, the full variable domain is DVKVTQSSRYLVKRTGEKVFLECVQDMDHENMFWYRQDPGLGLRLIYFSYDVKMKEKGDIPEGYSVSREKKERFSLILESASTNQTSMYLCASSLDGGNYEQYFGPGTRLTVT.

The gene calls are TRBV7-2 and TRBJ2-5; weak D call: TRBD2 (6 bases). Germline V gives CDR1 SGHTA, CDR2 FQGNSA. There are 15 residues in the CDR3. The V and J ends lost 5 bases and 0 bases respectively, with 13 bases between them. CDR3 in DNA: TGTGCCAGCAGCCCAAGCGGGCTGTACCAAGAGACCCAGTACTTC. It is translated as CASSPSGLYQETQYF.

The gene calls are TRBV6-5 and TRBJ1-5; D is ambiguous. Trimming left V 5 bases short and J 7 bases short, with 15 bases between. The CDR3 has 14 residues. The V gene's germline CDR1 is MNHEY and CDR2 SVGAGI. CDR3 bases: TGTGCCAGCAGTCGCGAACCCCTGGGACAGCCCCAGCATTTT. Encoded protein: CASSREPLGQPQHF.

The gene calls are TRBV7-9 and TRBJ2-7, with 9 bases that match TRBD1. Germline V gives CDR1 SEHNR, CDR2 FQNEAQ (reference sequence). Trimming removed 0 bases from V and 5 bases from J; junction bases left unmatched: 5. The length of the CDR3 is 15 residues. This CDR3 is CASSLAYRGRDEQYF. Written as DNA, the CDR3 is TGTGCCAGCAGCTTAGCGTACAGGGGGCGTGACGAGCAGTACTTC.

The chain uses TRBV25-1 and TRBJ2-5; D may be TRBD1 or TRBD2 (5 bases each). CDR1 is MGHDK and CDR2 is SYGVNS in the germline V gene. The CDR3 length is 14 residues. The V gene lost 1 base and the J gene lost 4 bases, with 10 bases spanning the gap. The CDR3 region has the DNA TGTGCCAGCAGTGAATTGGGACGGGGAGAGACCCAGTACTTC. Its protein product is CASSELGRGETQYF.

The chain is built from TRBV7-3 and TRBJ1-2; 10 nucleotides line up with TRBD1. V shed 5 bases, J shed 3 bases, and the junction held 9 bases outside the gene matches. Germline CDR1 reads SGHTA; CDR2 reads FQGTGA. The CDR3 is 16 residues long. The CDR3 sequence: CASSPRTGGNHYGYTF. Written as DNA, the CDR3 is TGTGCCAGCAGCCCCAGGACAGGGGGGAACCACTATGGCTACACCTTC.

This chain links TRBV11-2 with TRBJ2-7; TRBD2 matches 8 bases. In germline, CDR1 is SGHAT, CDR2 FQNNGV. The CDR3 spans 15 residues. The V gene end was trimmed by 5 bases and the J gene end by 0 bases; junction bases not matched to a gene: 6. For the CDR3, the DNA is TGTGCCAGCAGCGCGGGAGGTAGGAGCTCCTACGAGCAGTACTTC. It specifies CASSAGGRSSYEQYF.

The chain couples TRBV7-3 to TRBJ1-1; TRBD1 matches 7 bases. J was trimmed by 3 bases and V by 1 base; bases with no gene match: 8. From germline, CDR1 is SGHTA and CDR2 FQGTGA. The CDR3 totals 16 residues. The CDR3 sequence is CASSLRTGLLDTEAFF. For the CDR3, the DNA is TGTGCCAGCAGCTTAAGGACAGGACTCTTAGACACTGAAGCTTTCTTT. Supplemented by reference TRBV7-3 and TRBJ1-1, the full variable domain reads GAGVSQTPSNKVTEKGKYVELRCDPISGHTALYWYRQSLGQGPEFLIYFQGTGAADDSGLPNDRFFAVRPEGSVSTLKIQRTERGDSAVYLCASSLRTGLLDTEAFFGQGTRLTVV.

The genes are TRBV7-6 and TRBJ2-1; TRBD2 agrees at 9 bases. Germline CDR1 SGHVS, CDR2 FNYEAQ. Unmatched junction bases numbered 10, after V lost 5 bases and J lost 5 bases. CDR3 length: 16 residues. CDR3 protein: CASSLPSSGVNNEQFF. The CDR3, as DNA: TGTGCCAGCAGCCTCCCCTCTAGCGGGGTCAACAATGAGCAGTTCTTC.

The rearrangement uses TRBV7-2 and TRBJ2-7, with 9 bases identical to TRBD2. The V and J ends lost 5 bases and 1 base, in that order; junction bases with no gene match: 15. Germline values: CDR1 SGHTA, CDR2 FQGNSA. The CDR3 totals 18 residues. CDR3 loop: CASSPRGRGGRGSYEQYF. The CDR3 DNA follows: TGTGCCAGCAGCCCACGGGGGCGTGGCGGGAGGGGGTCCTACGAGCAGTACTTC.

The chain recombines TRBV11-3 with TRBJ1-2; TRBD1 aligns across 7 bases. The CDR3 sequence is 15 residues long. Looked up from germline, CDR1 is SGHNT and CDR2 is YENEEA. Trimming took 5 bases from V and 8 from J; bases not matched to a gene: 14. The CDR3 DNA follows: TGTGCCAGCAGCCTTATTGGGACAGCCGCAACGGGCTACACCTTC. Its protein product is CASSLIGTAATGYTF.

This chain joins TRBV9 and TRBJ2-7; possible D gene TRBD1, 5 bases. This CDR3 has 14 amino acids. V lost 3 bases, J lost 5 bases, and 15 bases lay in between. Germline V CDR1 and CDR2: SGDLS, YYNGEE. For the CDR3, the DNA is TGTGCCAGCAGCGCAGGGCTTCTAGTAGACGAGCAGTACTTC. The encoded protein is CASSAGLLVDEQYF.

This chain uses TRBV28 with TRBJ2-1; 7 bases agree with TRBD2. Germline V lookup: CDR1 MDHEN, CDR2 SYDVKM. The CDR3 spans 14 residues. J was trimmed by 7 bases and V by 6 bases; bases with no gene match: 9. CDR3 region: CASRYGLVSNEQFF. For the CDR3, the DNA is TGTGCCAGCAGATACGGACTAGTCTCGAATGAGCAGTTCTTC.

This clone was counted only a few times. This chain uses TRBV24-1 with TRBJ1-1, with a possible D match to TRBD1 (5 bases). CDR3 size: 13 residues. Germline values: CDR1 KGHDR, CDR2 SFDVKD. V lost 9 bases, J lost 1 base, and 11 bases lay in between. This CDR3 is CATAGRTNTEAFF. Written as DNA, the CDR3 is TGTGCCACCGCGGGACGTACGAACACTGAAGCTTTCTTT.

V usage is TRBV10-3 and J usage is TRBJ2-1; 7 bases agree with TRBD2. J gave up 5 bases and V 3 bases, and 13 bases lay outside the gene matches. This CDR3 is built from 17 residues. Germline CDR1 is ENHRY and CDR2 is SYGVKD. In nucleotides, the CDR3 is TGTGCCATCAGTGACCCCGGGCCGACTAGCCGGGACAATGAGCAGTTCTTC. Translation gives CAISDPGPTSRDNEQFF.

V is TRBV4-3 and J is TRBJ1-6, with D unresolved. CDR1 is LGHNA, CDR2 YSLEER, per germline. The length of the CDR3 is 16 residues. V was cut by 0 bases and J by 0 bases, with 6 bases left in between. In DNA, the CDR3 is TGCGCCAGCAGCCAAGATGTGAGCTCCTATAATTCACCCCTCCACTTT. It translates to CASSQDVSSYNSPLHF.

This clone has only a few counts. The chain carries TRBV5-1 and TRBJ1-4; D not certain. V lost 2 bases, J lost 4 bases, and 6 bases lay in between. There are 13 residues in the CDR3. Germline V lookup: CDR1 SGHRS, CDR2 YFSETQ. CDR3 protein: CASSFLDNEKLFF. The CDR3 nucleotides are TGCGCCAGCAGCTTCTTGGATAATGAAAAACTGTTTTTT. The variable domain in full, with the rest retrieved from reference TRBV5-1 and TRBJ1-4, is KAGVTQTPRYLIKTRGQQVTLSCSPISGHRSVSWYQQTPGQGLQFLFEYFSETQRNKGNFPGRFSGRQFSNSRSEMNVSTLELGDSALYLCASSFLDNEKLFFGSGTQLSVL.

This clone showed up just once. CDR3 sequence reads: CSARANYGYTF. Written as DNA, the CDR3 is TGCAGTGCTAGAGCGAACTATGGCTACACCTTC. This chain joins TRBV20-1 and TRBJ1-2, with D uncertain. V shed 1 base and J shed 2 bases, with 2 bases lying between them. The CDR3 covers 11 residues. The germline gives CDR1 DFQATT, CDR2 SNEGSKA (reference sequence).

The chain employs TRBV7-6 and TRBJ2-3; D gene unclear. The CDR3 extends over 16 amino acids. V lost 5 bases, J lost 8 bases, and 23 bases lay in between. CDR1 and CDR2 from the germline V gene are SGHVS and FNYEAQ. The CDR3 reads CASSPGRRGSFVTQYF. The CDR3 region has the DNA TGTGCCAGCAGCCCGGGCCGGCGCGGCTCCTTTGTTACGCAGTATTTT.

The J gene is TRBJ2-7, the V gene TRBV20-1; D ambiguous. Between the trimmed V and J ends, which lost 6 bases and 6 bases, there was a span of 12 bases. The CDR3 is made up of 11 amino acids. Germline assignment: CDR1 DFQATT and CDR2 SNEGSKA (reference sequence). CDR3 residues: CSAPRWREQYF. The CDR3 DNA follows: TGCAGTGCCCCTCGGTGGCGCGAGCAGTACTTC.

V gene TRBV2 combines with J gene TRBJ1-6; D is ambiguous. Trimming left V 1 base short and J 11 bases short, with 12 bases between. CDR1 and CDR2 (germline): SNHLY, FYNNEI. CDR3 length: 14 amino acids. The CDR3 loop reads CASSEDGSMPPLHF. The CDR3 nucleotides read TGTGCCAGCAGTGAAGATGGATCAATGCCACCCCTCCACTTT.

Details on this clone: Other DNA sequences in this sample translate to the same CDR3. The J gene is TRBJ1-6, the V gene TRBV7-2; D possibly corresponds to TRBD1 (5 bases). This CDR3 has 15 residues. Germline V CDR1 and CDR2: SGHTA, FQGNSA. With 0 bases removed from V and 6 bases from J, the gap between germline ends came to 9 bases. The CDR3 sequence: CASSLAGPPNSPLHF. The CDR3 nucleotides are TGTGCCAGCAGCTTAGCGGGGCCACCTAATTCACCCCTCCACTTT. The whole variable domain, remainder taken from reference TRBV7-2 and TRBJ1-6, is GAGVSQSPSNKVTEKGKDVELRCDPISGHTALYWYRQSLGQGLEFLIYFQGNSAPDKSGLPSDRFSAERTGGSVSTLTIQRTQQEDSAVYLCASSLAGPPNSPLHFGNGTRLTVT.

This clone was seen once. The chain carries TRBV4-2 and TRBJ2-7; possible D gene TRBD1, 5 bases. The CDR3 has 15 amino acids. The V end was cut by 0 bases, the J end by 5 bases, with 14 bases between. Germline V gene lookup returns CDR1 LGHNA and CDR2 YNFKEQ. CDR3 protein: CASSQDEAGPDEQYF. The CDR3 bases are TGTGCCAGCAGCCAAGATGAAGCAGGGCCCGACGAGCAGTACTTC.

The CDR3 sequence is CASSRTGSVTEAFF. The DNA for the CDR3 is TGTGCCAGCAGTCGCACAGGGTCGGTCACTGAAGCTTTCTTT. This chain uses TRBV28 with TRBJ1-1; D is perhaps TRBD1 (6 bases). The CDR3 runs to 14 residues. The germline CDR1 and CDR2 sequences are MDHEN and SYDVKM. Between the trimmed V and J ends, which lost 5 bases and 4 bases, there was a span of 14 bases.

The chain has TRBV25-1 and TRBJ2-7; 11 bases align to TRBD1. Germline trimming cut 5 bases from V and 2 bases from J; bases unmatched to any gene: 11. This CDR3 contains 17 residues. CDR1 MGHDK and CDR2 SYGVNS come from the germline V gene. The chain's CDR3 is CASSKEDGTGGTYEQYF. Here the CDR3 DNA reads TGTGCCAGCAGTAAAGAAGACGGGACAGGGGGTACCTACGAGCAGTACTTC.

This chain links TRBV19 with TRBJ1-2; 7 bases align to TRBD1. The CDR3 totals 18 residues. Trimming took 5 bases from V and 0 from J; bases not matched to a gene: 15. From germline, CDR1 is LNHDA and CDR2 SQIVND (reference sequence). CDR3 loop: CASSPRQGRVVANYGYTF. The DNA for the CDR3 is TGTGCCAGTAGTCCAAGACAGGGTCGAGTGGTCGCTAACTATGGCTACACCTTC. Based on the CDR3 plus reference TRBV19 and TRBJ1-2, the full variable domain is DGGITQSPKYLFRKEGQNVTLSCEQNLNHDAMYWYRQDPGQGLRLIYYSQIVNDFQKGDIAEGYSVSREKKESFPLTVTSAQKNPTAFYLCASSPRQGRVVANYGYTFGSGTRLTVV.

V and J are TRBV19 and TRBJ2-1; D might be TRBD2 (5 bases). Trimming cost V 0 bases and J 9 bases, with 18 bases left between them. CDR3 length equals 16 residues. The V gene's germline CDR1 is LNHDA and CDR2 SQIVND (reference sequence). The CDR3 region has the DNA TGTGCCAGTAGTATAGAGTATGGTAGCGCCTCGAGTGAGCAGTTCTTC. Translating it yields CASSIEYGSASSEQFF.

This chain joins TRBV7-2 and TRBJ2-3; the match to TRBD1 covers 7 bases. CDR1 and CDR2 from the germline V gene are SGHTA and FQGNSA. V dropped 2 bases and J dropped 4; count of bases not matched to a gene: 9. The CDR3 totals 16 residues. The DNA of the CDR3 is TGTGCCAGCAGCTTATTTAGGACAGGAGTATCAGATACGCAGTATTTT. It specifies CASSLFRTGVSDTQYF.